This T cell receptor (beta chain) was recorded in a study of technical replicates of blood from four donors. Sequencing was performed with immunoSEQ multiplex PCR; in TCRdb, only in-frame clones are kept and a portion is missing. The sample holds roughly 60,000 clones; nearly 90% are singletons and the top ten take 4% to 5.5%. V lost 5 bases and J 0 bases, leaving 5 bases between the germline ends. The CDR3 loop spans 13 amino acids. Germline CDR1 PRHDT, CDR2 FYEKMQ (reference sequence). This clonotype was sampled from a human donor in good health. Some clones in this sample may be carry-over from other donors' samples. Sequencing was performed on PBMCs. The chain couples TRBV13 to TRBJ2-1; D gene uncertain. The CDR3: CASSENSYNEQFF. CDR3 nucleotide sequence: TGTGCCAGCAGCGAGAACTCCTACAATGAGCAGTTCTTC.